The clone carrying this TCR beta chain was recorded a few times. Its specificity is not known. This record belongs to a study of type 1 regulatory T cells. MiXCR, run by TCRdb on the reads, gives a single entry per CDR3 protein. Among 55,000 to 65,000 distinct CDR3 sequences, 55% to 65% were seen once, and the ten largest hold 1.8%. With V trimmed by 3 bases and J by 0 bases, 5 bases remained unmatched. The CDR3 is 15 residues long. In germline, CDR1 is SGHDT, CDR2 YYEEEE. This receptor was obtained from a human donor in good health. The chain uses TRBV5-6 and TRBJ2-7, with 8 bases identical to TRBD1. The sequencing input was cultured non-Tr1 T cells, either the whole culture or a sorted T cell fraction (not recorded which). The CDR3 nucleotides are TGTGCCAGCAGCTCGACAGGGGTTGGCTCCTACGAGCAGTACTTC. Translation: CASSSTGVGSYEQYF.